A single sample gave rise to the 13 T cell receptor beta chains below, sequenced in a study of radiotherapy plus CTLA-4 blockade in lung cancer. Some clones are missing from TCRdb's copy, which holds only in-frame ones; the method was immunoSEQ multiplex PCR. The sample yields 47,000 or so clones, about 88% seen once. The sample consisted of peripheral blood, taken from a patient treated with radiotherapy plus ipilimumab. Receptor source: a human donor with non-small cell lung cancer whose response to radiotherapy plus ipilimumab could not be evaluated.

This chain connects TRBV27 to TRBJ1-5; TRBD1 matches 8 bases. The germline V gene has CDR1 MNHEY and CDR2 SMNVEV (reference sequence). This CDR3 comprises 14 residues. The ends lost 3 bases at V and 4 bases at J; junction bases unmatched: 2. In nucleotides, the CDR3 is TGTGCCAGCAGTTTCCGACAGGGGAATCAGCCCCAGCATTTT. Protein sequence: CASSFRQGNQPQHF.

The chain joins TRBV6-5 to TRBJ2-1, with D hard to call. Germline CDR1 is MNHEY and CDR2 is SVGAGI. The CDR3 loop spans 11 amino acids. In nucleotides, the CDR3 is TGTAGCGTAACCTCCTACAATGAGCAGTTCTTC. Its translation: CSVTSYNEQFF.

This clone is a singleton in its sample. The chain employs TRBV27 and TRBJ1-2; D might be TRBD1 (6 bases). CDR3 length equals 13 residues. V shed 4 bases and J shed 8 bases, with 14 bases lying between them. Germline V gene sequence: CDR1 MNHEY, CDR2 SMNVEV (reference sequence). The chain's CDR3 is CASSSQGGWGYTF. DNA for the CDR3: TGTGCCAGCAGTTCACAGGGTGGTTGGGGCTACACCTTC.

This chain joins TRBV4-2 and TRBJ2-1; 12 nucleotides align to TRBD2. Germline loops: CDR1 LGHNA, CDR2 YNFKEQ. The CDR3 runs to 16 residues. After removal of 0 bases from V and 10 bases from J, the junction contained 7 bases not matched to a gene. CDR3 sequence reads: CASSQDVTSGRGEQFF. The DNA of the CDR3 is TGTGCCAGCAGCCAAGATGTGACTAGCGGGAGAGGGGAGCAGTTCTTC.

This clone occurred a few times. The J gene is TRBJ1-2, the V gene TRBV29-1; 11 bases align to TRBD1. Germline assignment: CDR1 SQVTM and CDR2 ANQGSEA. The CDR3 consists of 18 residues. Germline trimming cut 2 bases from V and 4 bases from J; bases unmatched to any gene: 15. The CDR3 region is CSVERRRDRGVFPYGYTF. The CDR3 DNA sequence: TGCAGCGTTGAACGGAGGCGGGACAGGGGGGTATTTCCCTATGGCTACACCTTC.

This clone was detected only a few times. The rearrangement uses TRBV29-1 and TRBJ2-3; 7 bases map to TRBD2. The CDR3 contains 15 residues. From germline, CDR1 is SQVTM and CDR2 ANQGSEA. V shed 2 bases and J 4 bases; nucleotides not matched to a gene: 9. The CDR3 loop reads CSVERGRGSSDTQYF. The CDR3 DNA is TGCAGCGTTGAACGAGGCCGCGGGAGTTCAGATACGCAGTATTTT.

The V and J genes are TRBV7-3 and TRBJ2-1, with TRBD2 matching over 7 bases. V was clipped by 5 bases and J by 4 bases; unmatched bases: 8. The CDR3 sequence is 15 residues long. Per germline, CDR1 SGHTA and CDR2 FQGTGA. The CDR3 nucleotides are TGTGCCAGCAGCCCTGGACTAGAAGGTTACAATGAGCAGTTCTTC. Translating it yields CASSPGLEGYNEQFF.

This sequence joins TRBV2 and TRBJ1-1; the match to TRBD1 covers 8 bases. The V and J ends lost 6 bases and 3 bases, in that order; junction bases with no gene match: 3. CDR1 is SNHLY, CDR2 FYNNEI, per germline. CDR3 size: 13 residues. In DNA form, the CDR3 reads TGTGCCAGCAGGGAGACAGGGGACACTGAAGCTTTCTTT. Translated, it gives CASRETGDTEAFF.

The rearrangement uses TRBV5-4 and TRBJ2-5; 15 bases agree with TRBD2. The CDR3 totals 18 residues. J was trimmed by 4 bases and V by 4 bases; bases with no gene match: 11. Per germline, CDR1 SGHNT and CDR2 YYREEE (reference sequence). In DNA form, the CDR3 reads TGTGCCAGCAGCGGGGGACTAGCGGGAGGTCGGTCCGGAGAGACCCAGTACTTC. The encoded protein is CASSGGLAGGRSGETQYF.

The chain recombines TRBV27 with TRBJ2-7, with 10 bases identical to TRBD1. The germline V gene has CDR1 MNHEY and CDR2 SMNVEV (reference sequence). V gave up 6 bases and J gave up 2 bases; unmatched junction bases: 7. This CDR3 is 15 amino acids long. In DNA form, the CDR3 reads TGTGCCAGCAGCCCCTCCGGGACAGGGGCCTACGAGCAGTACTTC. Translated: CASSPSGTGAYEQYF.

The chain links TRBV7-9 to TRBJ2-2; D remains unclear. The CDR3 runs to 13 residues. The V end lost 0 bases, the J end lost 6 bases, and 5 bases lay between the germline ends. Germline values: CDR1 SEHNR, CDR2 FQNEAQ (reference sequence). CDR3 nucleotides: TGTGCCAGCAGCTTAGCAGAGGCCGGGGAGCTGTTTTTT. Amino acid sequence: CASSLAEAGELFF.

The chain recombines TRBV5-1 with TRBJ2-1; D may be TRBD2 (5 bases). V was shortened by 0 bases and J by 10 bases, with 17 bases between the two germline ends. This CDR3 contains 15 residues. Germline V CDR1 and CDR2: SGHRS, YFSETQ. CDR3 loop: CASSLEVIPSNEQFF. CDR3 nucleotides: TGCGCCAGCAGCTTGGAGGTCATCCCTAGCAACGAGCAGTTCTTC.

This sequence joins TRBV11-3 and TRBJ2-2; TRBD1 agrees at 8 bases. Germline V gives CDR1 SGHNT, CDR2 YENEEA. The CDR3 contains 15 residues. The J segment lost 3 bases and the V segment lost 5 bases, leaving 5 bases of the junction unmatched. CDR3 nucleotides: TGTGCCAGCAGCAAAGGACAGGGCGACACCGGGGAGCTGTTTTTT. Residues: CASSKGQGDTGELFF.